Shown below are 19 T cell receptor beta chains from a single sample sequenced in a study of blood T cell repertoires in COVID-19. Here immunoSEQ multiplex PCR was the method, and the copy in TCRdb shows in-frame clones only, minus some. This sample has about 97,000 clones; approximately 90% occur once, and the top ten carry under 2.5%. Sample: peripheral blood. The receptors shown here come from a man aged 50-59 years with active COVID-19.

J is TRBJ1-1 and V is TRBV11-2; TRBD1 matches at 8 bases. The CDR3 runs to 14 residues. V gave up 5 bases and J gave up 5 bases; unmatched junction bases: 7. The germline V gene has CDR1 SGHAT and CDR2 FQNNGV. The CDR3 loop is CASSPTGGGTEAFF. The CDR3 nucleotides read TGTGCCAGCAGCCCAACAGGGGGAGGAACTGAAGCTTTCTTT.

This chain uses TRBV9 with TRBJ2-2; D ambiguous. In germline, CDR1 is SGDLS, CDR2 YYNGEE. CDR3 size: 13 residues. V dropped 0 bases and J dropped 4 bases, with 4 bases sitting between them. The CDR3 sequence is CASSVASTGELFF. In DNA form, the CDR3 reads TGTGCCAGCAGCGTAGCCTCCACCGGGGAGCTGTTTTTT.

CDR3: CASRGLAGTAEQFF. The CDR3 region has the DNA TGTGCCAGCAGAGGGCTAGCGGGGACCGCGGAGCAGTTCTTC. The chain has TRBV6-4 and TRBJ2-1; 9 nucleotides match TRBD2. Germline-derived CDR1 and CDR2 are MRHNA and SNTAGT. Trimming took 6 bases from V and 10 from J; bases not matched to a gene: 10. This CDR3 spans 14 amino acids.

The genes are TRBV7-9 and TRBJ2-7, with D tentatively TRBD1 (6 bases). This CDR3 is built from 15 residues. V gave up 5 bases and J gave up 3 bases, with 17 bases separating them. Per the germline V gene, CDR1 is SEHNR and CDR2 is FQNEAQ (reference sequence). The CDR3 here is CASSLRPDSYYEQYF. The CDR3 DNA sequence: TGTGCCAGCAGCCTTCGCCCGGACAGCTACTACGAGCAGTACTTC. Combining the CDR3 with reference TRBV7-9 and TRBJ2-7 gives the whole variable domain DTGVSQNPRHKITKRGQNVTFRCDPISEHNRLYWYRQTLGQGPEFLTYFQNEAQLEKSRLLSDRFSAERPKGSFSTLEIQRTEQGDSAMYLCASSLRPDSYYEQYFGPGTRLTVT.

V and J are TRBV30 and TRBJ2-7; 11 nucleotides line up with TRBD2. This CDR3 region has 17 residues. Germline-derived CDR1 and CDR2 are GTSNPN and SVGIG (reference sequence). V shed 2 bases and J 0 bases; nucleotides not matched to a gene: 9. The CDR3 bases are TGTGCCTGGAGTAGGTCCCTGACTAGCGGGGCCTCCTACGAGCAGTACTTC. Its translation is CAWSRSLTSGASYEQYF.

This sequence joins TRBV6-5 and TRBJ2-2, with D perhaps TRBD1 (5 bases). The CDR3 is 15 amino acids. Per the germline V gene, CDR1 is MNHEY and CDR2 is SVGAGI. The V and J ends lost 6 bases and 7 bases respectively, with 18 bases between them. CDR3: CASRLPVSGHGELFF. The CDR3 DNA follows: TGTGCCAGCAGGTTGCCGGTGTCAGGGCACGGGGAGCTGTTTTTT.

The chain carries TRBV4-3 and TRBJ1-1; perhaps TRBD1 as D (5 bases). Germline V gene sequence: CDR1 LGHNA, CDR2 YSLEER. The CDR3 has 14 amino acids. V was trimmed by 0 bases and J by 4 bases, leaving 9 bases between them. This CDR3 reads CASSQDTGGTEAFF. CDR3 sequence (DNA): TGCGCCAGCAGCCAAGATACGGGGGGCACTGAAGCTTTCTTT.

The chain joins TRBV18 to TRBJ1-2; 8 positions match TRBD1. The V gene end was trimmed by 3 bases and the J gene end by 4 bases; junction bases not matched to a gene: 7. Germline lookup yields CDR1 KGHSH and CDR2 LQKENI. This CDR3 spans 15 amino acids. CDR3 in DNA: TGTGCCAGCTCACCTGATTTAGGGACAGGCTATGGCTACACCTTC. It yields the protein CASSPDLGTGYGYTF.

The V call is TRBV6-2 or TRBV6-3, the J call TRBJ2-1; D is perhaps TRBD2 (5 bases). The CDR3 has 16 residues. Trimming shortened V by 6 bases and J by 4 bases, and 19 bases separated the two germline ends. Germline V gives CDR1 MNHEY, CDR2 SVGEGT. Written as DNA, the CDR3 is TGTGCCAGCAGCTCCGCCACGGGGTATCGGTACAATGAGCAGTTCTTC. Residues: CASSSATGYRYNEQFF.

The CDR3 bases are TGTGCCAGCAGCCAAGGGACAGGGGATAATTCACCCCTCCACTTT. This gives the protein CASSQGTGDNSPLHF. The V and J genes are TRBV3-1 (or the pseudogene TRBV3-2) and TRBJ1-6, with TRBD1 matching over 9 bases. The CDR3 runs 15 residues. From germline, CDR1 is LGHDT and CDR2 YNNKEL (reference sequence). V lost 1 base and J lost 5; bases outside the gene matches: 0.

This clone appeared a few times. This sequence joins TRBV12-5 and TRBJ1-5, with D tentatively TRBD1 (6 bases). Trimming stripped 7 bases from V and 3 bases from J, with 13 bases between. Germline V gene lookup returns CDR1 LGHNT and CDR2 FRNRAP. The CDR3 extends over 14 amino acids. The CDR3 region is CASALQGPNQPQHF. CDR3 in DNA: TGTGCTAGTGCCCTACAGGGTCCCAATCAGCCCCAGCATTTT. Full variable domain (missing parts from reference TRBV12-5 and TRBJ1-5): DARVTQTPRHKVTEMGQEVTMRCQPILGHNTVFWYRQTMMQGLELLAYFRNRAPLDDSGMPKDRFSAEMPDATLATLKIQPSEPRDSAVYFCASALQGPNQPQHFGDGTRLSIL.

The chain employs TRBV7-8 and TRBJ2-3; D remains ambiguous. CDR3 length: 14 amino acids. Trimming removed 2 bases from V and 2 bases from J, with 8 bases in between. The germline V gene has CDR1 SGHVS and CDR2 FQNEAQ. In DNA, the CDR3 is TGTGCCAGCAGCTTAATTCGGTTCACAGATACGCAGTATTTT. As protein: CASSLIRFTDTQYF.

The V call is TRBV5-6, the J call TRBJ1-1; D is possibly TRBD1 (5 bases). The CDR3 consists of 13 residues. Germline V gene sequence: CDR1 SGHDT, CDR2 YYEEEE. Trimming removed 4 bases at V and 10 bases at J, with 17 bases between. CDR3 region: CASSLPGTWGAFF. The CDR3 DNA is TGTGCCAGCAGCCTGCCAGGGACTTGGGGAGCTTTCTTT. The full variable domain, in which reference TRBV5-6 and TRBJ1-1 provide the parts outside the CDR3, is DAGVTQSPTHLIKTRGQQVTLRCSPKSGHDTVSWYQQALGQGPQFIFQYYEEEERQRGNFPDRFSGHQFPNYSSELNVNALLLGDSALYLCASSLPGTWGAFFGQGTRLTVV.

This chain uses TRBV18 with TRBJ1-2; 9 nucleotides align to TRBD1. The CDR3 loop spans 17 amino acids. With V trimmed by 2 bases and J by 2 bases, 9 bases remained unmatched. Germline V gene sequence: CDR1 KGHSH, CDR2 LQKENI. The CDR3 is CASSPGNRGRGNYGYTF. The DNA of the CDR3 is TGTGCCAGCTCACCAGGAAACAGGGGGCGCGGAAACTATGGCTACACCTTC.

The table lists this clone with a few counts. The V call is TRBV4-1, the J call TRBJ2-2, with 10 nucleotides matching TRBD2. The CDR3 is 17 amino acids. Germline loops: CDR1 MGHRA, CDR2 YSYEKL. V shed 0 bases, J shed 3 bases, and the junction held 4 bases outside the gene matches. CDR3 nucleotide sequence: TGCGCCAGCAGCCAAGAGTGGGGACTAGCGCACACCGGGGAGCTGTTTTTT. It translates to CASSQEWGLAHTGELFF.

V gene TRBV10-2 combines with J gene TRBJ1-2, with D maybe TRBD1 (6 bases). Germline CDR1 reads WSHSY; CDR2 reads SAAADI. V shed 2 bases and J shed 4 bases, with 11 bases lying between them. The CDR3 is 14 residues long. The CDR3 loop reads CASSEAPGVYGYTF. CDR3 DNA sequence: TGCGCCAGCAGTGAGGCCCCAGGGGTCTATGGCTACACCTTC.

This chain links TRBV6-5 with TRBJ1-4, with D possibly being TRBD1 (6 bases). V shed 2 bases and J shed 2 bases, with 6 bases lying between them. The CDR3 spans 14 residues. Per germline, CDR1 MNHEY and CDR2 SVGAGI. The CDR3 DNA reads TGTGCCAGCAGTTACGGGGGCACTAATGAAAAACTGTTTTTT. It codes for CASSYGGTNEKLFF.

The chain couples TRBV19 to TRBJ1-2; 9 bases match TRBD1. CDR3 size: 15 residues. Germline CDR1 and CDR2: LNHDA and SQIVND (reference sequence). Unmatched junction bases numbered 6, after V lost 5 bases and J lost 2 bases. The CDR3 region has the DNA TGTGCCAGTAGTCTTTCGGGACAGGGAAACTATGGCTACACCTTC. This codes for CASSLSGQGNYGYTF.

In DNA, the CDR3 is TGTGCCAGCAGTCGGCCGGGGACAGCAAGCTCTGGGGCCAACGTCCTGACTTTC. Encoded protein: CASSRPGTASSGANVLTF. V usage is TRBV27 and J usage is TRBJ2-6, with TRBD1 matching over 7 bases. This CDR3 spans 18 amino acids. Germline V gene sequence: CDR1 MNHEY, CDR2 SMNVEV (reference sequence). The J segment lost 0 bases and the V segment lost 5 bases, leaving 10 bases of the junction unmatched. Looking up the rest from reference TRBV27 and TRBJ2-6 gives the full variable domain: EAQVTQNPRYLITVTGKKLTVTCSQNMNHEYMSWYRQDPGLGLRQIYYSMNVEVTDKGDVPEGYKVSRKEKRNFPLILESPSPNQTSLYFCASSRPGTASSGANVLTFGAGSRLTVL.